Listed below are T cell receptor beta chains from one sample, sequenced in a study of OX40 agonist ivuxolimab in advanced cancers. Produced via immunoSEQ multiplex PCR; TCRdb's table is partial and in-frame only. The sample records 90,000 or so clones, roughly 90% being singletons. Material: CD4+ or CD8+ T cells sorted from blood, obtained in a trial of the OX40 agonist ivuxolimab. The receptors were sampled from an adult with an advanced solid tumor such as melanoma, head and neck, liver or kidney cancer. Each CDR3 is given with its conserved first and last residue. The D gene is left open where the match is weak. Expanded clones are given a class, and other clones once, few, many or no size at all.

V: TRBV4-1
D: NA
J: TRBJ1-5
size: NA
DNA: TGCGCCAGCAGCCAAGGGGATCAGCCCCAGCATTTT
CDR3: CASSQGDQPQHF

V: TRBV19
D: NA
J: TRBJ1-5
size: NA
DNA: TGTGCCAGTAGTATAGGGGCTCAGCCCCAGCATTTT
CDR3: CASSIGAQPQHF

V: TRBV2
D: NA
J: TRBJ1-1
size: once
DNA: TGTGCCAGCAGTGAAGGAACGTTTATGAACACTGAAGCTTTCTTT
CDR3: CASSEGTFMNTEAFF

V: TRBV12-5
D: NA
J: TRBJ1-6
size: NA
DNA: TGTGCTAGTGGTTTGTGGGGCCACGGGAGCTCCTATAATTCACCCCTCCACTTT
CDR3: CASGLWGHGSSYNSPLHF

V: TRBV10-2
D: NA
J: TRBJ2-1
size: NA
DNA: TGCGCCACTGGGCATTACAATGAGCAGTTCTTC
CDR3: CATGHYNEQFF

V: TRBV7-9
D: NA
J: TRBJ2-7
size: NA
DNA: TGTGCCAGCAGCTTAATATCCCACGAGCAGTACTTC
CDR3: CASSLISHEQYF

V: TRBV5-6
D: NA
J: TRBJ2-1
size: NA
DNA: TGTGCCAGCAGCCCCGTCGCGACAGAGATGCAGTTCTTC
CDR3: CASSPVATEMQFF

V: TRBV5-4
D: NA
J: TRBJ2-7
size: NA
DNA: TGTGCCAGCAGCTTGTGGACTTTTTACTACGAGCAGTACTTC
CDR3: CASSLWTFYYEQYF

V: TRBV6-1
D: NA
J: TRBJ2-1
size: NA
DNA: TGTGCCAGCAGTGGGCAGGGGTATTTAGATGAGCAGTTCTTC
CDR3: CASSGQGYLDEQFF

V: TRBV27
D: NA
J: TRBJ1-5
size: NA
DNA: TGTGCCAGCAGTTTATCAGGGGTACGTCCCCAGCATTTT
CDR3: CASSLSGVRPQHF

V: TRBV2
D: NA
J: TRBJ2-5
size: NA
DNA: TGTGCCAGCATGCGCAGAAGCCAAGAGACCCAGTACTTC
CDR3: CASMRRSQETQYF

V: TRBV7-9
D: NA
J: TRBJ1-2
size: NA
DNA: TGTGCCAGCAGCCCCCTTGGCTACACCTTC
CDR3: CASSPLGYTF

V: TRBV29-1
D: TRBD2
J: TRBJ2-3
size: NA
DNA: TGCAGCGCCGATACGGGACTAACCACAGATACGCAGTATTTT
CDR3: CSADTGLTTDTQYF

V: TRBV27
D: NA
J: TRBJ1-5
size: NA
DNA: TGTGCCAGCAGTTCCGTATCCCCCACAGGACTCAATCAGCCCCAGCATTTT
CDR3: CASSSVSPTGLNQPQHF

V: TRBV6-5
D: NA
J: TRBJ2-1
size: NA
DNA: TGTGCCAGCAGTTACGCCGACGCAGACGGTGAGCAGTTCTTC
CDR3: CASSYADADGEQFF

V: TRBV11-2
D: NA
J: TRBJ2-3
size: NA
DNA: TGTGCCAGCAGCTTAGGGTCCTGGGATACGCAGTATTTT
CDR3: CASSLGSWDTQYF

V: TRBV6-5
D: NA
J: TRBJ1-4
size: NA
DNA: TGTGCCAGCAGTTACTCGAGAGGGATTGCTAATGAAAAACTGTTTTTT
CDR3: CASSYSRGIANEKLFF

V: TRBV12-1
D: NA
J: TRBJ1-2
size: NA
DNA: TGTGCCAGCAGCTGCCGACTGACCTCTCCCGGCTACACCTTC
CDR3: CASSCRLTSPGYTF

V: TRBV9
D: NA
J: TRBJ2-1
size: NA
DNA: TGTGCCAGCAGCGTAGTACTGGGGGCGCGGGATGAGCAGTTCTTC
CDR3: CASSVVLGARDEQFF

V: TRBV6-1
D: TRBD2
J: TRBJ2-1
size: once
DNA: TGTGCCAGCCCCCCGGGACTAGCGGGGAGTGAGCAGTTCTTC
CDR3: CASPPGLAGSEQFF

V: TRBV5-1
D: NA
J: TRBJ2-7
size: NA
DNA: TGCGCCAGCAGCCCCCTACCTAGCGACGAGCAGTACTTC
CDR3: CASSPLPSDEQYF

V: TRBV30
D: NA
J: TRBJ1-2
size: NA
DNA: TGTGCCTGGAGGGACAGTACTAACTATGGCTACACCTTC
CDR3: CAWRDSTNYGYTF

V: TRBV2
D: TRBD2
J: TRBJ2-5
size: once
DNA: TGTGCCTCCCTGATGCCTTTCCCTAGCGGGAGGTACGTGACCCAGTACTTC
CDR3: CASLMPFPSGRYVTQYF

V: TRBV27
D: NA
J: TRBJ1-1
size: once
DNA: TGTGCCAGCAAGGTGGGGGGCTTAACTGAAGCTTTCTTT
CDR3: CASKVGGLTEAFF